This TCR beta chain was recorded in a study of T cell responses to AZD1222 COVID-19 vaccine. Produced via immunoSEQ multiplex PCR; TCRdb's table is partial and in-frame only. The sample yields some 120,000 clones, 70% to 90% seen once. The germline V and J ends were trimmed by 4 bases and 5 bases, with 11 bases remaining between them. Germline V gene sequence: CDR1 MNHEY, CDR2 SVGAGI. The CDR3 contains 14 residues. Material: peripheral blood, obtained on day 0 of AZD1222 vaccination. This clonotype was sampled from an adult in good health. The rearrangement joins TRBV6-5 to TRBJ1-4; D unclear. The CDR3 DNA reads as TGTGCCAGCAGTTCACGGGCCCTAAATGAAAAACTGTTTTTT. This codes for CASSSRALNEKLFF.